This is a list of T cell receptor beta chains from one sample in a study of blood T cell repertoires in COVID-19. This table comes from immunoSEQ multiplex PCR, and its TCRdb copy is limited to in-frame clones, with some not included. The sample lists around 99,000 clones, about 87% occurring once. Sequenced input: peripheral blood. These receptors all come from a human donor in a cohort sampled during active COVID-19. CDR3s include the opening cysteine and the closing phenylalanine or tryptophan. Each record gives: J gene, D gene, V gene, clone size, CDR3 DNA, CDR3 protein. A D gene is named only where the DNA matches it firmly. Some rows mark clone size as missing; the rest say once, few, many or name a class of expanded clone.

>TRBJ2-6|.|TRBV6-5|.
TGTGCCAGTGCCCCGGGGACTGGGGCCAACGTCCTGACTTTC
CASAPGTGANVLTF
>TRBJ2-1|TRBD2|TRBV28|.
TGTGCCAGCAGTTCGACTAGCGGGGCCAATGAGCAGTTCTTC
CASSSTSGANEQFF
>TRBJ2-7|.|TRBV6-2/TRBV6-3|.
TGTGCCAGCAGTCCCTCTGTCGAGCAGTACTTC
CASSPSVEQYF
>TRBJ2-3|.|TRBV4-1|once
TGCGCCAGCAGACCAGGGGCCGGGGCCGTTACGCAGTATTTT
CASRPGAGAVTQYF
>TRBJ1-1|TRBD1|TRBV11-3|.
TGTGCCAGCAGCCTCCAGACCGGGACAGGGACTGAAGCTTTCTTT
CASSLQTGTGTEAFF
>TRBJ1-2|.|TRBV5-1|.
TGCGCCAGCAGCTTGATAGCAGCGGACTATGGCTACACCTTC
CASSLIAADYGYTF
>TRBJ1-6|TRBD1|TRBV27|.
TGTGCCAGCAGTTTCCTCGGGACAGGGTTTAATAATTCACCCCTCCACTTT
CASSFLGTGFNNSPLHF
>TRBJ1-5|.|TRBV6-5|.
TGTGCCAGCAGTTACTCGGCGGGAGGGCCCCAGCATTTT
CASSYSAGGPQHF
>TRBJ1-2|TRBD1|TRBV5-5|.
TGTGCCAGCAGCCCGGCCGGACAGGCTAACTATGGCTACACCTTC
CASSPAGQANYGYTF
>TRBJ2-7|TRBD1|TRBV9|.
TGTGCCAGCAGCGCCACAGGACAGGGGATCTACGAGCAGTACTTC
CASSATGQGIYEQYF
>TRBJ2-3|TRBD2|TRBV9|.
TGTGCCAGCAGCCCCTCTAGCGGGAGGATAGATACGCAGTATTTT
CASSPSSGRIDTQYF
>TRBJ1-1|.|TRBV5-5|.
TGTGCCAGCAGCCAGGGAGGGGATGGGGGGCGCGGAGCTTTCTTT
CASSQGGDGGRGAFF
>TRBJ2-7|.|TRBV11-3|.
TGTGCCAGCAGCTTAGGAGTCGTTAGCGCCTACGAGCAGTACTTC
CASSLGVVSAYEQYF
>TRBJ1-1|TRBD1|TRBV6-1|.
TGTGCCAGCAGTGAAGTGCAGGGGGCGGTAGGGGTGAACACTGAAGCTTTCTTT
CASSEVQGAVGVNTEAFF
>TRBJ2-1|TRBD1|TRBV3-1/TRBV3-2|.
TGTGCCAGCAGCCAAGATACAGGGGGGCGCATCTACAATGAGCAGTTCTTC
CASSQDTGGRIYNEQFF
>TRBJ2-1|.|TRBV6-2/TRBV6-3|.
TGTGCCAGCAGTTACGCGAGGAGGAATGAGCAGTTCTTC
CASSYARRNEQFF
>TRBJ1-6|TRBD1|TRBV28|.
TGTGCCAGCAGGACGACAGGGTATAATTCACCCCTCCACTTT
CASRTTGYNSPLHF
>TRBJ2-5|TRBD2|TRBV5-1|.
TGCGCCAGCAGCTTGACTAGCGGGGGGGCGGAGACCCAGTACTTC
CASSLTSGGAETQYF
>TRBJ1-5|TRBD1|TRBV28|.
TGTGCCAGCAGTTTATTCGGACAGGGTGCTTCAGGTCGCAATCAGCCCCAGCATTTT
CASSLFGQGASGRNQPQHF
>TRBJ2-7|TRBD2|TRBV27|.
TGTGCCAGCAGTTTATCGGGACTAGCGGCCACTTACGAGCAGTACTTC
CASSLSGLAATYEQYF
>TRBJ2-7|TRBD2|TRBV27|.
TGTGCCAGCAGTGATCCGGGGAGGGCCGAGCAGTACTTC
CASSDPGRAEQYF
>TRBJ1-4|.|TRBV5-6|.
TGTGCCAGCAGCCCATCCCGACAGAATGAAAAACTGTTTTTT
CASSPSRQNEKLFF
>TRBJ1-2|TRBD1|TRBV29-1|.
TGCAGCGTTGAAGTGCGGACAGGGGTTGGATATGGCTACACCTTC
CSVEVRTGVGYGYTF
>TRBJ1-6|TRBD1|TRBV6-5|.
TGTGCCAGCAGCCAGGAAGGGGGCAATAATTCACCCCTCCACTTT
CASSQEGGNNSPLHF
>TRBJ1-2|TRBD1|TRBV14|.
TGTGCCAGCAGCCGATTAGGGACAGGGGTACTTGGCTACACCTTC
CASSRLGTGVLGYTF
>TRBJ2-1|TRBD2|TRBV3-1/TRBV3-2|.
TGTGCCAGCAGCCAAGGATGGACTAGCGAGTACAATGAGCAGTTCTTC
CASSQGWTSEYNEQFF
>TRBJ2-7|.|TRBV6-6|.
TGTGCCAGCAGTTATGGGCAGACCTTGCAGTACTTC
CASSYGQTLQYF
>TRBJ2-7|.|TRBV25-1|.
TGTGCCAGCAGAGGGGCAGGCTCCTACGAGCAGTACTTC
CASRGAGSYEQYF
>TRBJ2-2|TRBD1|TRBV5-1|.
TGCGCCAGCAGCTTGGAATCGGGACAGGGGGACACCGGGGAGCTGTTTTTT
CASSLESGQGDTGELFF
>TRBJ2-1|TRBD1|TRBV5-6|.
TGTGCCAGCAGCTTGTCCGAGGGACAGGCAAAGAATGAGCAGTTCTTC
CASSLSEGQAKNEQFF
>TRBJ2-3|TRBD1|TRBV18|.
TGTGCCAGCTCATCAGGACAGGGTGTCGCAGATACGCAGTATTTT
CASSSGQGVADTQYF
>TRBJ1-2|.|TRBV7-8|.
TGTGCCAGCAGCTTCCGGGTTGACTATGGCTACACCTTC
CASSFRVDYGYTF
>TRBJ2-1|TRBD1|TRBV6-2/TRBV6-3|.
TGTGCCAGCAGTTACACCTCCGACAGGGACTACAATGAGCAGTTCTTC
CASSYTSDRDYNEQFF
>TRBJ2-7|TRBD2|TRBV3-1/TRBV3-2|.
TGTGCCAGCAGCCAGAAGACTAGCGGAAAGTCCTACGAGCAGTACTTC
CASSQKTSGKSYEQYF
>TRBJ1-3|.|TRBV7-2|once
TGTGCCAGCAGCCGTTCGGGGGGCGAAGGAAACACCATATATTTT
CASSRSGGEGNTIYF
>TRBJ1-2|.|TRBV9|.
TGTGCCAGCAGCGTCGGGTCAGCTAACTATGGCTACACCTTC
CASSVGSANYGYTF
>TRBJ2-3|.|TRBV6-6|.
TGTGCCAGCACCCGAAGGGGCCCCACAGATACGCAGTATTTT
CASTRRGPTDTQYF
>TRBJ2-1|TRBD2|TRBV7-3|.
TGTGCCAGCAGCCAAGGGACTAGCGGGAGGGCCGGATGGGGGGACAATGAGCAGTTCTTC
CASSQGTSGRAGWGDNEQFF
>TRBJ2-2|.|TRBV5-4|once
TGTGCCAGCAGCTTGGCCGTAGGGGGTACCGGGGAGCTGTTTTTT
CASSLAVGGTGELFF
>TRBJ2-7|.|TRBV28|.
TGTGCCAGCAGTTTTAGGGCGGGGGCCAGGTACGAGCAGTACTTC
CASSFRAGARYEQYF